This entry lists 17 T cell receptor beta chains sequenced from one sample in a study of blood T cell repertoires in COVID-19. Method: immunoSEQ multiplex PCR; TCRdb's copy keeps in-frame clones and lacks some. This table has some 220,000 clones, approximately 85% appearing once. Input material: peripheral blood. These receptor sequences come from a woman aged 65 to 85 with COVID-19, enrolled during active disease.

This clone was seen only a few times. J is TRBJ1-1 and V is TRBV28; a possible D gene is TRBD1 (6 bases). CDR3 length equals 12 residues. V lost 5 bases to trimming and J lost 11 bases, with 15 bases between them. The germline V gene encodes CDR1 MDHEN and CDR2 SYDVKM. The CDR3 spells CASSHGGREAFF. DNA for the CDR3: TGTGCCAGCAGTCACGGGGGGCGCGAGGCTTTCTTT. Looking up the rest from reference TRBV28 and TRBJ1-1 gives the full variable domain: DVKVTQSSRYLVKRTGEKVFLECVQDMDHENMFWYRQDPGLGLRLIYFSYDVKMKEKGDIPEGYSVSREKKERFSLILESASTNQTSMYLCASSHGGREAFFGQGTRLTVV.

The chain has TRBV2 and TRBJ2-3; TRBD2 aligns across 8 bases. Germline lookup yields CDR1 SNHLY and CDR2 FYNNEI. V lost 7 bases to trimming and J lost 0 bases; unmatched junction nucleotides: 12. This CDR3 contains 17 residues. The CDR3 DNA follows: TGTGCCAGCATTTACCCCGCTAGCGGGCCGAGCACAGATACGCAGTATTTT. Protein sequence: CASIYPASGPSTDTQYF.

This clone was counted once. This CDR3 reads CASSRDRERSGYTF. Here the CDR3 DNA reads TGTGCCAGCAGCCGGGACAGGGAGAGGTCTGGCTACACCTTC. The rearrangement uses TRBV5-4 and TRBJ1-2; TRBD1 matches 9 bases. The ends lost 4 bases at V and 7 bases at J; junction bases unmatched: 8. Per the germline V gene, CDR1 is SGHNT and CDR2 is YYREEE (reference sequence). This CDR3 region has 14 residues. Full variable domain (missing parts from reference TRBV5-4 and TRBJ1-2): ETGVTQSPTHLIKTRGQQVTLRCSSQSGHNTVSWYQQALGQGPQFIFQYYREEENGRGNFPPRFSGLQFPNYSSELNVNALELDDSALYLCASSRDRERSGYTFGSGTRLTVV.

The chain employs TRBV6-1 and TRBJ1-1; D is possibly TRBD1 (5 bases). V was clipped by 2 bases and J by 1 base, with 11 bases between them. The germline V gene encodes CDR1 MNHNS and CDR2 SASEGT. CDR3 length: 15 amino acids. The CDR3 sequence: CASSEWQGANTEAFF. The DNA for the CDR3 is TGTGCCAGCAGTGAATGGCAGGGTGCGAACACTGAAGCTTTCTTT.

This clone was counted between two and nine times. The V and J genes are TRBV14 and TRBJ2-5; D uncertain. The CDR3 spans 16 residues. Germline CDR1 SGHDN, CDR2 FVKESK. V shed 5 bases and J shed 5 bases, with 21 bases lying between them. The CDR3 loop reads CASSNGLALPEETQYF. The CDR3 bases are TGTGCCAGCAGCAACGGTCTCGCATTGCCGGAGGAGACCCAGTACTTC.

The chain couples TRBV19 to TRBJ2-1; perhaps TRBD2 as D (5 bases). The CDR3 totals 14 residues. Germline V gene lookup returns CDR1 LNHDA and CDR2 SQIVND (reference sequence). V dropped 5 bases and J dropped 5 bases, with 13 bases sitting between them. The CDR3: CASSSGGLDNEQFF. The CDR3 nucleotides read TGTGCCAGTAGTTCTGGCGGGTTAGACAATGAGCAGTTCTTC.

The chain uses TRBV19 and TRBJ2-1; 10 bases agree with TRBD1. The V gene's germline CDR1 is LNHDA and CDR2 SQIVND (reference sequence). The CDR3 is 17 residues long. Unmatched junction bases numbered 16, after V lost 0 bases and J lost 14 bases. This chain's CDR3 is CASSIDSLGTGAMYKFF. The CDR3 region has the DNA TGTGCCAGTAGTATAGATTCCCTTGGGACAGGGGCCATGTATAAGTTCTTC.

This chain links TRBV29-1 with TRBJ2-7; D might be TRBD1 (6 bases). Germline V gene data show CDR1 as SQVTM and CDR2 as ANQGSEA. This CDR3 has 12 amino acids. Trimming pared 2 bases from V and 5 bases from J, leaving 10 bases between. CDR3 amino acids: CSVEQGINEQYF. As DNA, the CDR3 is TGCAGCGTTGAACAGGGGATCAACGAGCAGTACTTC.

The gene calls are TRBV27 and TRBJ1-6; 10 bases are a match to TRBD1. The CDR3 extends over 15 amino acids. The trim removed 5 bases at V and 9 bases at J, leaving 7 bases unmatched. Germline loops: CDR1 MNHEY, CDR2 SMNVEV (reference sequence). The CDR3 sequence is CASSPWTGGGSPLHF. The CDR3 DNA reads TGTGCCAGCAGTCCATGGACAGGGGGAGGTTCACCCCTCCACTTT.

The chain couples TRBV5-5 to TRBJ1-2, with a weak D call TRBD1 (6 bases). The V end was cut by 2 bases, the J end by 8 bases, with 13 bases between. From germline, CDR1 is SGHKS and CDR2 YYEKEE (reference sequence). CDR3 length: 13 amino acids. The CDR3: CASSFDRFQGYTF. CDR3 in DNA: TGTGCCAGCAGCTTTGACAGGTTTCAGGGCTACACCTTC.

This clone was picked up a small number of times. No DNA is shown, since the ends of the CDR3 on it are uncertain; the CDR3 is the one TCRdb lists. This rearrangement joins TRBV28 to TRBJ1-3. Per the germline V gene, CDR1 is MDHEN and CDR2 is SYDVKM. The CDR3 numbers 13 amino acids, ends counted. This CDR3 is CASILEGANTIYF.

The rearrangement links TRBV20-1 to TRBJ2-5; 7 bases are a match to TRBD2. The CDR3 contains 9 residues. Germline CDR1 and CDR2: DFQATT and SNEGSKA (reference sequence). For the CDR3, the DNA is TGCAGCGGGGGGGAGACCCAGTACTTC. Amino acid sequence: CSGGETQYF.

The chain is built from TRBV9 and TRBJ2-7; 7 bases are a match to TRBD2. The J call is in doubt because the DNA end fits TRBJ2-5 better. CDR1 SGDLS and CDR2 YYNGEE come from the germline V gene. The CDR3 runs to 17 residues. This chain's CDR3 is CASSVGLAEILQETQYF. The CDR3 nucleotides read TGTGCCAGCAGCGTAGGGCTAGCGGAAATACTCCAAGAGACCCAGTACTTC.

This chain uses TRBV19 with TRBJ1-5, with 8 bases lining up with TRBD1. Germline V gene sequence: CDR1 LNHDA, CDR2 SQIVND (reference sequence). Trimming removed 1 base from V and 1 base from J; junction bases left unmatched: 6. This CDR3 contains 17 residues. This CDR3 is CASSIAAGGVSNQPQHF. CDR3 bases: TGTGCCAGTAGTATAGCGGCAGGGGGCGTCAGCAATCAGCCCCAGCATTTT.

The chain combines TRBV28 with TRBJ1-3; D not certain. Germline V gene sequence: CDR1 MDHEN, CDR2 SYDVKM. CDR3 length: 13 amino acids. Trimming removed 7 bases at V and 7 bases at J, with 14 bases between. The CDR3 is CASINTGTNTIYF. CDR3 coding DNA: TGTGCCAGCATAAACACGGGAACGAACACCATATATTTT.

CDR3 bases: TGTGCCAGCAGCCTTTACTCTGGGGCCAACGTCCTGACTTTC. This codes for CASSLYSGANVLTF. This chain joins TRBV3-1 (or the pseudogene TRBV3-2) and TRBJ2-6; unclear D gene. This CDR3 contains 14 residues. V gave up 4 bases and J gave up 0 bases, with 4 bases separating them. Per germline, CDR1 LGHDT and CDR2 YNNKEL (reference sequence).

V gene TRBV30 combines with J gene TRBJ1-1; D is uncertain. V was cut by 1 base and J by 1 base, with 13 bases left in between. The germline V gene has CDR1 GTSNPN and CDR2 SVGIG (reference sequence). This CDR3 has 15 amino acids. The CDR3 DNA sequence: TGTGCCTGGAGTGGTGGCTCCGTCTGGAACACTGAAGCTTTCTTT. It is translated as CAWSGGSVWNTEAFF. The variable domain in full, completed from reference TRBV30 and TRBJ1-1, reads SQTIHQWPATLVQPVGSPLSLECTVEGTSNPNLYWYRQAAGRGLQLLFYSVGIGQISSEVPQNLSASRPQDRQFILSSKKLLLSDSGFYLCAWSGGSVWNTEAFFGQGTRLTVV.